Sequencing of this T cell receptor beta chain was carried out in a study of blood T cell repertoires in COVID-19. Study-level information: The United States, Italy and Spain supplied acute and convalescent COVID-19 samples. T cells, B-cell-depleted T cells, or PBMCs provided the cDNA or gDNA that served as material.

In the original workflow: Reference gene primer amplification gave estimated nucleated cell counts. Using immunoSEQ multiplex PCR, the repertoire was profiled, and TCRdb retains in-frame clones only, with some absent. Clonal size and the V and J genes are those of that table, whereas D and trimming came from the DNA. The sample records more than 150,000 clones, about 88% being singletons. Source material: peripheral blood. The TCR comes from a middle-aged man with active or convalescent COVID-19.

The CDR3, as DNA: TGTGCCGGAGGTAGCTCTGGGGCCAACGTCCTGACTTTC. It codes for CAGGSSGANVLTF. The V and J genes are TRBV6-5 and TRBJ2-6; weak D call: TRBD2 (5 bases). The ends were cut back, 11 bases at V and 0 bases at J, with 8 bases in the middle. The CDR3 covers 13 residues. Germline V lookup: CDR1 MNHEY, CDR2 SVGAGI.